The 32 T cell receptor beta chains listed next were all sequenced from one sample in a study of early T cells in non-severe SARS-CoV-2 infection. TCRdb processed the 5' RACE reads anew with MiXCR; each CDR3 protein has one entry. The sample comprises more than 40,000 distinct CDR3 sequences, under 9.5% of which are singletons, and around 7.9% rests with the top ten. Material for sequencing was whole blood. The origin of the receptors is an adult who was a healthcare worker with PCR-confirmed SARS-CoV-2 infection or an uninfected control (not recorded which).

This clonotype has a count of ten or more. The V gene is TRBV5-4, the J gene TRBJ2-1, with 8 bases fitting TRBD1. The CDR3 runs 12 residues. Unmatched junction bases numbered 6, after V lost 10 bases and J lost 6 bases. Germline CDR1 SGHNT, CDR2 YYREEE (reference sequence). CDR3 sequence (DNA): TGTGCCTTTTACAGGGGGGCCAATGAGCAGTTCTTC. Its translation is CAFYRGANEQFF.

V gene TRBV2 combines with J gene TRBJ1-6; weak D call: TRBD1 (5 bases). V lost 3 bases and J 0 bases, leaving 12 bases between the germline ends. CDR3 length: 17 residues. CDR1 is SNHLY and CDR2 is FYNNEI in the germline V gene. CDR3 sequence (DNA): TGTGCCAGCAGTGACCCCCCGGGGGGCTCCTATAATTCACCCCTCCACTTT. Translating gives CASSDPPGGSYNSPLHF.

In this sample, this clonotype turned up a few times. This rearrangement joins TRBV7-9 to TRBJ1-4; D remains ambiguous. Germline lookup yields CDR1 SEHNR and CDR2 FQNEAQ (reference sequence). Trimming pared 2 bases from V and 7 bases from J, leaving 8 bases between. CDR3 length equals 13 residues. The CDR3 DNA sequence: TGTGCCAGCAGCTTACAACATGGTGAAAAACTGTTTTTT. It codes for CASSLQHGEKLFF.

This clonotype has at least ten counts. The chain employs TRBV20-1 and TRBJ1-2; unclear D gene. Germline CDR1 DFQATT, CDR2 SNEGSKA (reference sequence). The V end lost 5 bases, the J end lost 8 bases, and 24 bases lay between the germline ends. The length of the CDR3 is 15 residues. The CDR3 DNA reads as TGCAGTGCTCCATCTCCCCGAGACGGCCTGATGGGCTACACCTTC. It codes for CSAPSPRDGLMGYTF.

This clonotype was detected many times. The chain employs TRBV29-1 and TRBJ1-2, with D possibly TRBD1 on 6 matching bases. Between the trimmed V and J ends, which lost 4 bases and 0 bases, there was a span of 9 bases. Per germline, CDR1 SQVTM and CDR2 ANQGSEA. The CDR3 is 13 amino acids. As DNA, the CDR3 is TGCAGCGTTGCACAGGGTTCTAACTATGGCTACACCTTC. As protein: CSVAQGSNYGYTF.

This clonotype was detected a few times. This sequence joins TRBV6-1 and TRBJ1-5; TRBD1 aligns across 9 bases. The CDR3 has 16 amino acids. Looked up from germline, CDR1 is MNHNS and CDR2 is SASEGT. Trimming took 10 bases from V and 4 from J; bases not matched to a gene: 14. CDR3 sequence: CATQAKPGQGNQPQHF. In DNA, the CDR3 is TGTGCCACCCAGGCGAAACCGGGACAGGGAAATCAGCCCCAGCATTTT.

Ten or more counts support this clonotype. The chain carries TRBV4-2 and TRBJ2-7; 10 bases match TRBD2. In germline, CDR1 is LGHNA, CDR2 YNFKEQ. This CDR3 is built from 15 residues. V shed 0 bases, J shed 3 bases, and the junction held 2 bases outside the gene matches. The CDR3 DNA reads as TGTGCCAGCAGCCAAGAACTAGCGGGGTTCTACGAGCAGTACTTC. It is translated as CASSQELAGFYEQYF.

This clonotype was seen a handful of times. This chain links TRBV28 with TRBJ1-2; no clear D gene. The CDR3 is 14 residues long. V lost 2 bases, J lost 4 bases, and 11 bases lay in between. From germline, CDR1 is MDHEN and CDR2 SYDVKM. CDR3: CASSLLSESYGYTF. The DNA of the CDR3 is TGTGCCAGCAGTTTACTCTCGGAGAGCTATGGCTACACCTTC.

This sequence joins TRBV4-2 and TRBJ2-1, with D maybe TRBD1 (6 bases). The CDR3 consists of 14 residues. The ends were cut back, 3 bases at V and 4 bases at J, with 10 bases in the middle. Per germline, CDR1 LGHNA and CDR2 YNFKEQ. CDR3 loop: CASSHAGTYNEQFF. CDR3 nucleotide sequence: TGTGCCAGCAGCCACGCCGGGACATACAATGAGCAGTTCTTC.

In DNA, the CDR3 is TGTGCCAGCAGCCCCAGCGGGGGACTCCAGCACAATGAGCAGTTCTTC. It encodes CASSPSGGLQHNEQFF. J is TRBJ2-1 and V is TRBV9, with 8 bases lining up with TRBD2. The germline V gene encodes CDR1 SGDLS and CDR2 YYNGEE. The junction had 11 bases not matched to a gene; V was cut back by 4 bases and J by 5 bases. The CDR3 extends over 16 amino acids.

The chain links TRBV4-3 to TRBJ2-2; D uncertain. This CDR3 is 15 amino acids long. Germline values: CDR1 LGHNA, CDR2 YSLEER. V was cut by 3 bases and J by 1 base, with 9 bases left in between. The CDR3 reads CASSQDHLNTGELFF. The CDR3 bases are TGCGCCAGCAGCCAGGACCACCTGAACACCGGGGAGCTGTTTTTT.

The chain joins TRBV19 to TRBJ2-4, with D maybe TRBD2 (5 bases). The CDR3 is 15 amino acids. Trimming removed 3 bases from V and 8 bases from J, with 17 bases in between. Germline V lookup: CDR1 LNHDA, CDR2 SQIVND (reference sequence). The CDR3 region is CASSINRGDGDIQYF. Here the CDR3 DNA reads TGTGCCAGTAGTATTAACCGGGGAGATGGTGACATTCAGTACTTC.

This sequence joins TRBV24-1 and TRBJ2-3; no clear D gene. V lost 5 bases to trimming and J lost 6 bases, with 14 bases between them. The CDR3 covers 14 residues. Germline CDR1 KGHDR, CDR2 SFDVKD. CDR3 DNA: TGTGCCACCAGTGGCCTTCTCGGACGGGATACGCAGTATTTT. It yields the protein CATSGLLGRDTQYF.

This chain connects TRBV4-3 to TRBJ1-2; D gene ambiguous. CDR3 length: 14 residues. Trimming removed 4 bases at V and 0 bases at J, with 9 bases between. Looked up from germline, CDR1 is LGHNA and CDR2 is YSLEER. As DNA, the CDR3 is TGCGCCAGCAGCCTCGTCGGCCCTAACTATGGCTACACCTTC. This sequence encodes CASSLVGPNYGYTF.

This rearrangement joins TRBV5-1 to TRBJ2-1; TRBD2 is a possible D gene (5 bases). Germline loops: CDR1 SGHRS, CDR2 YFSETQ. Trimming removed 2 bases from V and 2 bases from J, with 14 bases in between. The length of the CDR3 is 16 residues. The CDR3 region has the DNA TGCGCCAGCAGCTTCGTGGAGGATTTCGCCTACAATGAGCAGTTCTTC. This sequence encodes CASSFVEDFAYNEQFF. Variable domain in full (rest from reference TRBV5-1 and TRBJ2-1): KAGVTQTPRYLIKTRGQQVTLSCSPISGHRSVSWYQQTPGQGLQFLFEYFSETQRNKGNFPGRFSGRQFSNSRSEMNVSTLELGDSALYLCASSFVEDFAYNEQFFGPGTRLTVL.

This clonotype has at least ten counts. The gene calls are TRBV6-2 or TRBV6-3 and TRBJ1-3, with D possibly matching TRBD1 (5 bases). The CDR3 spans 14 residues. In germline, CDR1 is MNHEY, CDR2 SVGEGT. V lost 7 bases and J lost 7, with 17 bases in between. CDR3: CASTPAGTANTIYF. In DNA, the CDR3 is TGTGCCAGCACCCCCGCCGGGACGGCCAACACCATATATTTT.

This clonotype was detected only a few times. The chain links TRBV6-6 to TRBJ2-1; D remains unclear. V was pared by 0 bases and J by 8 bases, with 8 bases between. The CDR3 totals 13 residues. Germline V gene lookup returns CDR1 MNHNY and CDR2 SVGAGI (reference sequence). CDR3 loop: CASSYSSRHEQFF. The CDR3 DNA reads as TGTGCCAGCAGTTACTCGTCGCGCCATGAGCAGTTCTTC.

The rearrangement joins TRBV5-6 to TRBJ2-1; the match to TRBD2 covers 13 bases. The CDR3 sequence is 15 residues long. CDR1 is SGHDT, CDR2 YYEEEE, per germline. V gave up 4 bases and J gave up 12 bases; unmatched junction bases: 10. The CDR3 region is CASSLWTSGGPGQFF. The CDR3 coding sequence is TGTGCCAGCAGCCTTTGGACTAGCGGGGGCCCGGGGCAGTTCTTC.

Comments on this clonotype: At one of its ends the junction is not consistent with the germline gene, which may arise from a read error. This chain connects TRBV4-2 to TRBJ2-7; 9 bases agree with TRBD2. The CDR3 has 18 residues. Per germline, CDR1 LGHNA and CDR2 YNFKEQ. CDR3 in amino acids: CDSSQVANSGGAYYEQYF. The CDR3 bases are TGTGACAGCAGCCAAGTGGCCAATAGCGGGGGAGCTTACTACGAGCAGTACTTC.

This clonotype has a count of ten or more. The chain recombines TRBV5-6 with TRBJ1-4, with a weak D call TRBD1 (5 bases). Germline CDR1 and CDR2: SGHDT and YYEEEE. This CDR3 region has 15 residues. The germline V and J ends were trimmed by 0 bases and 5 bases, with 11 bases remaining between them. CDR3 protein: CASSLATVTNEKLFF. CDR3 sequence (DNA): TGTGCCAGCAGCTTGGCGACAGTTACAAATGAAAAACTGTTTTTT.

This clonotype was picked up many times. The rearrangement joins TRBV7-2 to TRBJ2-7; no reliable D call. The germline V and J ends were trimmed by 2 bases and 4 bases, with 3 bases remaining between them. The CDR3 loop spans 11 amino acids. Germline V gene lookup returns CDR1 SGHTA and CDR2 FQGNSA. For the CDR3, the DNA is TGTGCCAGCAGCTTAATATACGAGCAGTACTTC. Its protein product is CASSLIYEQYF.

The V gene is TRBV12-3 or TRBV12-4, the J gene TRBJ2-5; TRBD1 is a possible D gene (6 bases). The V end was cut by 4 bases, the J end by 5 bases, with 20 bases between. The CDR3 has 16 amino acids. CDR3 DNA: TGTGCCAGCAGTTCTCCCAGCAGGGGATTTACGGAGACCCAGTACTTC. Residues: CASSSPSRGFTETQYF.

This clonotype was seen at least ten times. The chain links TRBV13 to TRBJ1-1; D is undetermined. V lost 2 bases, J lost 5 bases, and 12 bases lay in between. This CDR3 comprises 14 residues. Germline V gene data show CDR1 as PRHDT and CDR2 as FYEKMQ (reference sequence). Written as DNA, the CDR3 is TGTGCCAGCAGCTTATTAGGGCGAGTAACTGAAGCTTTCTTT. This codes for CASSLLGRVTEAFF.

This clonotype was recorded many times. V and J are TRBV5-1 and TRBJ1-1; 9 bases match TRBD1. After removal of 4 bases from V and 2 bases from J, the junction contained 3 bases not matched to a gene. This CDR3 has 14 amino acids. The germline gives CDR1 SGHRS, CDR2 YFSETQ. The CDR3 sequence is CASSRDRANTEAFF. The CDR3 nucleotides read TGCGCCAGCAGCCGGGACAGGGCTAACACTGAAGCTTTCTTT. Complete variable domain (other parts from reference TRBV5-1 and TRBJ1-1): KAGVTQTPRYLIKTRGQQVTLSCSPISGHRSVSWYQQTPGQGLQFLFEYFSETQRNKGNFPGRFSGRQFSNSRSEMNVSTLELGDSALYLCASSRDRANTEAFFGQGTRLTVV.

The chain joins TRBV6-4 to TRBJ2-2, with D hard to call. In germline, CDR1 is MRHNA, CDR2 SNTAGT. V lost 4 bases to trimming and J lost 6 bases, with 6 bases between them. The CDR3 is 12 residues long. Here the CDR3 reads CASSAPAGELFF. For the CDR3, the DNA is TGTGCCAGCAGTGCCCCGGCCGGGGAGCTGTTTTTT.

This clonotype was observed a few times. This chain joins TRBV12-3 or TRBV12-4 and TRBJ1-6; 8 bases are shared with TRBD1. The CDR3 contains 16 residues. V lost 6 bases, J lost 7 bases, and 11 bases stayed unmatched. Here the CDR3 DNA reads TGTGCCAGCAGACTCCCCGGACAGGGCAGGAATTCACCCCTCCACTTT. Protein: CASRLPGQGRNSPLHF.

This clonotype was counted only a few times. V usage is TRBV12-3 or TRBV12-4 and J usage is TRBJ2-4; D assignment may be TRBD1 or TRBD2 (6 bases each). Trimming shortened V by 2 bases and J by 0 bases, and 8 bases separated the two germline ends. There are 15 residues in the CDR3. CDR3 nucleotide sequence: TGTGCCAGCAGTTTACGGGGGCTAGCCAAAAACATTCAGTACTTC. It is translated as CASSLRGLAKNIQYF.

This clonotype was detected only a few times. This rearrangement joins TRBV30 to TRBJ1-4; no clear D. V dropped 3 bases and J dropped 0 bases, with 8 bases sitting between them. Per the germline V gene, CDR1 is GTSNPN and CDR2 is SVGIG (reference sequence). This CDR3 contains 14 residues. The CDR3 DNA reads TGTGCCTGGAGCCTCGAGGCAACTAATGAAAAACTGTTTTTT. It yields the protein CAWSLEATNEKLFF.

This clonotype was seen at least ten times. V gene TRBV6-5 combines with J gene TRBJ1-1; D gene unclear. Germline lookup yields CDR1 MNHEY and CDR2 SVGAGI. The CDR3 covers 13 residues. V was pared by 10 bases and J by 1 base, with 13 bases between. The CDR3 reads CATQINRNTEAFF. Here the CDR3 DNA reads TGTGCCACCCAAATCAACAGGAACACTGAAGCTTTCTTT.

In this sample, this clonotype turned up a few times. The chain recombines TRBV20-1 with TRBJ1-2; TRBD1 matches 9 bases. This CDR3 has 11 residues. V dropped 6 bases and J dropped 6; count of bases not matched to a gene: 2. The V gene's germline CDR1 is DFQATT and CDR2 SNEGSKA (reference sequence). CDR3 sequence reads: CSARTGDGYTF. The CDR3 DNA reads as TGCAGTGCACGGACAGGGGATGGCTACACCTTC.

The chain is built from TRBV7-2 and TRBJ2-1; D gene unclear. In germline, CDR1 is SGHTA, CDR2 FQGNSA. The CDR3 is made up of 13 amino acids. V lost 3 bases, J lost 3 bases, and 6 bases lay in between. The CDR3 reads CASSLSGYNEQFF. CDR3 nucleotides: TGTGCCAGCAGCTTGTCGGGCTACAATGAGCAGTTCTTC.

This clonotype has only a few counts. V and J are TRBV19 and TRBJ2-7; 7 positions agree with TRBD1. The ends lost 5 bases at V and 3 bases at J; junction bases unmatched: 7. The CDR3 loop spans 14 amino acids. Germline V gene sequence: CDR1 LNHDA, CDR2 SQIVND (reference sequence). CDR3 nucleotide sequence: TGTGCCAGTAGTGACCGGGACAGTAGCTACGAGCAGTACTTC. This translates into CASSDRDSSYEQYF.